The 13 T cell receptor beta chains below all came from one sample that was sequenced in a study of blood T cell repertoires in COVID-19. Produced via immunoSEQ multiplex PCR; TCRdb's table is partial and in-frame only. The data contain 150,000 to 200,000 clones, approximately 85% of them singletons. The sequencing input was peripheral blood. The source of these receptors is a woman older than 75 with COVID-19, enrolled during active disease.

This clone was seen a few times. CDR3 in amino acids: CASSVRPGIKPQHF. CDR3 nucleotide sequence: TGTGCCAGCAGCGTTCGGCCAGGTATAAAGCCCCAGCATTTT. This chain links TRBV9 with TRBJ1-5; D remains unclear. Trimming left V 2 bases short and J 8 bases short, with 14 bases between. The V gene's germline CDR1 is SGDLS and CDR2 YYNGEE. The CDR3 totals 14 residues. Full variable domain (remainder filled in from reference TRBV9 and TRBJ1-5): DSGVTQTPKHLITATGQRVTLRCSPRSGDLSVYWYQQSLDQGLQFLIQYYNGEERAKGNILERFSAQQFPDLHSELNLSSLELGDSALYFCASSVRPGIKPQHFGDGTRLSIL.

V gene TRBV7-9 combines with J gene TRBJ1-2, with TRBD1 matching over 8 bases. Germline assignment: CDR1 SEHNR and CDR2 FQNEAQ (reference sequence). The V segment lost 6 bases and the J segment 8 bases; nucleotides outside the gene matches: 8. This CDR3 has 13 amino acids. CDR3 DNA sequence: TGTGCCAGCAGACGACAGGGGCTAGAAGGCTACACCTTC. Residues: CASRRQGLEGYTF.

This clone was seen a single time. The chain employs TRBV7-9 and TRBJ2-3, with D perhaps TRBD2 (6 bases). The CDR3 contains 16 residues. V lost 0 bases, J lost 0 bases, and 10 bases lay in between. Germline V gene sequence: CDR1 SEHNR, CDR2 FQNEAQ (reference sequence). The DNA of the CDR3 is TGTGCCAGCAGCTTAGCTGGGACTCCTAGCACAGATACGCAGTATTTT. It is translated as CASSLAGTPSTDTQYF. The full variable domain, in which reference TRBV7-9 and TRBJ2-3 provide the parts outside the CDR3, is DTGVSQNPRHKITKRGQNVTFRCDPISEHNRLYWYRQTLGQGPEFLTYFQNEAQLEKSRLLSDRFSAERPKGSFSTLEIQRTEQGDSAMYLCASSLAGTPSTDTQYFGPGTRLTVL.

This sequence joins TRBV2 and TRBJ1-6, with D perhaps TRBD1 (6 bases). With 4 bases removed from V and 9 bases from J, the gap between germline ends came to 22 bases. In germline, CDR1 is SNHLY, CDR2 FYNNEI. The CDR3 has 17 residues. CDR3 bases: TGTGCCAGCAGTGCAGCAGGGGCTCTGGCGGTGGGTTCACCCCTCCACTTT. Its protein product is CASSAAGALAVGSPLHF.

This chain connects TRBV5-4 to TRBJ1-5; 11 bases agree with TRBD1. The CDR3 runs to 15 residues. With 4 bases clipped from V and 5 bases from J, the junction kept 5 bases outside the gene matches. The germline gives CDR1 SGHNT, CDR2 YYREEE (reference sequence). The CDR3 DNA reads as TGTGCCAGCAGCGGGGGGACAGGGGGGGATCAGCCCCAGCATTTT. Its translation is CASSGGTGGDQPQHF.

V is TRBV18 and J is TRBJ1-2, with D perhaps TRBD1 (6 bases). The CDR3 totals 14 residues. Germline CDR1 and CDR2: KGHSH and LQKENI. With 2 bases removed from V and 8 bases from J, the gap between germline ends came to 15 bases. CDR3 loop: CASSPNQGLNGYTF. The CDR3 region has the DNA TGTGCCAGCTCACCAAACCAGGGGCTCAACGGCTACACCTTC.

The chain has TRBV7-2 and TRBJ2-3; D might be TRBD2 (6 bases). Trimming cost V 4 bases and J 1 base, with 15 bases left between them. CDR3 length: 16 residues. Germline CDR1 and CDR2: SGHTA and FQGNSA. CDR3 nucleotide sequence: TGTGCCAGCAGCTACCGCCCGGAGGGAGGCACAGATACGCAGTATTTT. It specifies CASSYRPEGGTDTQYF. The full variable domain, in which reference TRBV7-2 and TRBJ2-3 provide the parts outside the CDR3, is GAGVSQSPSNKVTEKGKDVELRCDPISGHTALYWYRQSLGQGLEFLIYFQGNSAPDKSGLPSDRFSAERTGGSVSTLTIQRTQQEDSAVYLCASSYRPEGGTDTQYFGPGTRLTVL.

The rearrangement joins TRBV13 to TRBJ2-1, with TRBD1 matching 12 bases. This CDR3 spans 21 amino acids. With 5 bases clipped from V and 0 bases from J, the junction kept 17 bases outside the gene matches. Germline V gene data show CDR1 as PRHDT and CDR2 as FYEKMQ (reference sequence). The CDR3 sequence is CASSPLYRDRGRISSYNEQFF. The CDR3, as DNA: TGTGCCAGCAGCCCCCTCTACCGGGACAGGGGGCGAATTAGCTCCTACAATGAGCAGTTCTTC.

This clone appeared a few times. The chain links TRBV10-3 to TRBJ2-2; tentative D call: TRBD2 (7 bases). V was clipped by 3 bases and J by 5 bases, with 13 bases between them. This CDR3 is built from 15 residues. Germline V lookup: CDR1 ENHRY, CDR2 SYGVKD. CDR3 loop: CAISELAGATGELFF. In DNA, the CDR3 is TGTGCCATCAGTGAATTGGCGGGGGCTACCGGGGAGCTGTTTTTT.

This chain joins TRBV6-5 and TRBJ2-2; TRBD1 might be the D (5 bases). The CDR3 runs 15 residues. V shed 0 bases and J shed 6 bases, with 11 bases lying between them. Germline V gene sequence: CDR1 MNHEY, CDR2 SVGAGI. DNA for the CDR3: TGTGCCAGCAGTTACTCGGGGCCAGCCCCCGGGGAGCTGTTTTTT. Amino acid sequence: CASSYSGPAPGELFF.

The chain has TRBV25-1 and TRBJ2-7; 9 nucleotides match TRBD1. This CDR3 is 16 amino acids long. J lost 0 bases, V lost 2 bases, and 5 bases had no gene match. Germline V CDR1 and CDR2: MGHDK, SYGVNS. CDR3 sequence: CASSEVTGGSSYEQYF. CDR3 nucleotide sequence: TGTGCCAGCAGTGAAGTGACAGGGGGGAGCTCCTACGAGCAGTACTTC.

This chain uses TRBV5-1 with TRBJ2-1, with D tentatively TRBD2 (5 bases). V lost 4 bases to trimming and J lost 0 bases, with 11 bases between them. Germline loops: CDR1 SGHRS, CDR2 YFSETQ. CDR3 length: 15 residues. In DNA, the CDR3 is TGCGCCAGCAGCGACGGACTGGGCTCCTACAATGAGCAGTTCTTC. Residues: CASSDGLGSYNEQFF.

The CDR3: CARSRTDRWAYEQYF. The CDR3 nucleotides read TGTGCCAGAAGCCGAACGGACAGGTGGGCCTACGAGCAGTACTTC. The genes are TRBV7-5 and TRBJ2-7; TRBD1 is taken as the D call from the table, unchecked against the DNA. TRBV7-5 is flagged as a pseudogene. The CDR3 is 15 residues long.